Listed below are T cell receptor beta chains from one sample, sequenced in a study of graft-versus-host responses after intestinal transplantation. The protocol was immunoSEQ multiplex PCR, while the TCRdb copy is restricted to in-frame clones and leaves out a portion. This sample has fewer than 85,000 clones, with approximately 94% found just once. No cognate antigen is known for these TCRs. Source: unstimulated CD8+ T cells sorted from spleen or lymph node cells, taken before intestinal transplant. The receptors derive from a human donor who received an intestinal transplant. The CDR3 runs from the conserved cysteine through the conserved F or W. The D gene is left open where the match is weak. A clone size is listed for some rows: how often the clone was seen (once, few, many), or a class if it is expanded.

v_gene,d_gene,j_gene,abundance,CDR3nt,CDR3aa
TRBV6-6,TRBD2,TRBJ2-3,.,TGTGCCAGCAGTGGCCCCGGACTAGCAGGCACAGATACGCAGTATTTT,CASSGPGLAGTDTQYF
TRBV4-1,TRBD2,TRBJ2-3,.,TGCGCCAGCAGCCAAACTTCGACTAGCGATAAGGGAGATACGCAGTATTTT,CASSQTSTSDKGDTQYF
TRBV7-8,.,TRBJ1-4,.,TGTGCCAGCAGCTTAGAAGGTGGCGGCGGGCCCAGGCCGTCTTTT,CASSLEGGGGPRPSF
TRBV7-3,TRBD2,TRBJ2-1,.,TGTGCCAGCAGCCCGGGGGACGGGACTAGTACCTACAATGAGCAGTTCTTC,CASSPGDGTSTYNEQFF
TRBV14,TRBD1,TRBJ1-2,.,TGTGCCAGCAGCCAAGTGACCGGGACAGGGTATGGCTACACCTTC,CASSQVTGTGYGYTF
TRBV11-2,.,TRBJ2-7,.,TGTGCCAGCAGCTTAGGCCCTGTGGGGGCCTACGAGCAGTACTTC,CASSLGPVGAYEQYF
TRBV15,.,TRBJ2-1,.,TGTGCCACCAGCAGAACTGGCGGGGCCTACAATGAGCAGTTCTTC,CATSRTGGAYNEQFF
TRBV29-1,.,TRBJ2-1,.,TGCAGCGTTGAAGGGACCTCTCAAAATTACAATGAGCAGTTCTTC,CSVEGTSQNYNEQFF
TRBV6-5,.,TRBJ1-1,once,TGTGCCAGCAGTCAATCAAGGGGTACTGAAGCTTTCTTT,CASSQSRGTEAFF
TRBV6-5,.,TRBJ2-7,.,TGTGCCAGCAGTTACGGGGCAGGGGTGGACGAGCAGTACTTC,CASSYGAGVDEQYF
TRBV30,.,TRBJ1-4,.,TGTGCCTGGAGTCCCCTGGGGGACTTAGGTTGGGAAAAACTGTTTTTT,CAWSPLGDLGWEKLFF
TRBV11-3,.,TRBJ2-3,.,TGTGCCAGCAGCCCTAGACAGGCCTCAATGGATACGCAGTATTTT,CASSPRQASMDTQYF
TRBV6-6,.,TRBJ2-1,.,TGTGCCAGCGCAGGCACCTTCAATGAGCAGTTCTTC,CASAGTFNEQFF
TRBV19,TRBD2,TRBJ2-2,.,TGTGCCAGTAGTACTGGACTAGCCGGGGAGCTGTTTTTT,CASSTGLAGELFF
TRBV7-3,.,TRBJ2-2,once,TGTGCCAGCAGCTTAGGGGTCTGGGACACCGGGGAGCTGTTTTTT,CASSLGVWDTGELFF
TRBV27,.,TRBJ2-1,.,TGTGCCAGCGCAAAGGGACTCCCCTACAATGAGCAGTTCTTC,CASAKGLPYNEQFF
TRBV6-5,.,TRBJ1-5,.,TGTGCCAGCAGTATAATGGGGGATCCATATCAGCCCCAGCATTTT,CASSIMGDPYQPQHF